The present T cell receptor beta chain was sequenced within a study of T-cell memory formation after mild COVID-19. A single record per CDR3 protein comes from TCRdb applying MiXCR to the 5' RACE reads. The sample lists 90,000 to 120,000 distinct CDR3 sequences, 13% to 15% occurring once. Germline V CDR1 and CDR2: SGHVS, FNYEAQ. J gave up 4 bases and V 5 bases, and 9 bases lay outside the gene matches. This CDR3 comprises 15 residues. The chain combines TRBV7-6 with TRBJ2-3, with 7 bases lining up with TRBD2. The origin of this receptor is a man aged 18 to 30 who had mild COVID-19 (a few samples of this study predate the infection). Cell type and time point are not known. Sample: PBMCs or a T cell subset sorted from them (not recorded which). CDR3 nucleotides: TGTGCCAGCAGCCCTTCTTGGGGGGGGGCAGATACGCAGTATTTT. Its translation is CASSPSWGGADTQYF.